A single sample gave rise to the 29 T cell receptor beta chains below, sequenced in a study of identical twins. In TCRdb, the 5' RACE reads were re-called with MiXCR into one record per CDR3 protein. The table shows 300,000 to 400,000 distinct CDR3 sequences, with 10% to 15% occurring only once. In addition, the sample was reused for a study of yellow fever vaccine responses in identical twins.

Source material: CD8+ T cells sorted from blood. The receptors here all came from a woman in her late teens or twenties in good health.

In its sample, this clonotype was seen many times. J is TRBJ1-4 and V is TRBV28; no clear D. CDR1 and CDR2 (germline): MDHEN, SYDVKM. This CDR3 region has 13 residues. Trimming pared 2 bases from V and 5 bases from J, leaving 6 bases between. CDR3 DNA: TGTGCCAGCAGTTTAGCCGGGAATGAAAAACTGTTTTTT. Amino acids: CASSLAGNEKLFF.

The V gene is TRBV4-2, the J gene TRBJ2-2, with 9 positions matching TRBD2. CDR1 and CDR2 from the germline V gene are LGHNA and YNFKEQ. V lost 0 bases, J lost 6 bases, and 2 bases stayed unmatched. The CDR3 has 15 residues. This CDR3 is CASSQDAGGPGELFF. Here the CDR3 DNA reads TGTGCCAGCAGCCAAGATGCGGGAGGGCCCGGGGAGCTGTTTTTT.

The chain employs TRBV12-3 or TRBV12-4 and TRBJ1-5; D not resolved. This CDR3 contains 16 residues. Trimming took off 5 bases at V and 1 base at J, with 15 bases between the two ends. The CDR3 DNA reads TGTGCCAGCAGTCCGGGAGCCCGAAGGAGCAATCAGCCCCAGCATTTT. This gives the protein CASSPGARRSNQPQHF.

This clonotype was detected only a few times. CDR3 DNA: TGTGCCAGCAGTGAAAGAGCGGGGGCCCACAATGAGCAGTTCTTC. This gives the protein CASSERAGAHNEQFF. This chain connects TRBV2 to TRBJ2-1; 8 nucleotides match TRBD2. This CDR3 has 15 residues. The V segment lost 2 bases and the J segment 5 bases; nucleotides outside the gene matches: 5. From germline, CDR1 is SNHLY and CDR2 FYNNEI.

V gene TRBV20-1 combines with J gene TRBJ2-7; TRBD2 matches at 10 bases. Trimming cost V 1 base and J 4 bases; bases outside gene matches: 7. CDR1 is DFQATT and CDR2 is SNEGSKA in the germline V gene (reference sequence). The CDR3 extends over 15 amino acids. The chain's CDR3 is CSARGLAGVLYEQYF. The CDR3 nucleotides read TGCAGTGCTAGAGGGCTAGCGGGAGTTCTATACGAGCAGTACTTC.

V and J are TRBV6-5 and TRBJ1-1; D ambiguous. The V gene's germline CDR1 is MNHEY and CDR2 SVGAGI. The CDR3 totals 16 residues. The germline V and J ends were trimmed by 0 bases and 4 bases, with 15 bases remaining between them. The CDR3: CASSYSYSGDGTEAFF. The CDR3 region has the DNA TGTGCCAGCAGTTACTCCTATAGTGGCGATGGCACTGAAGCTTTCTTT.

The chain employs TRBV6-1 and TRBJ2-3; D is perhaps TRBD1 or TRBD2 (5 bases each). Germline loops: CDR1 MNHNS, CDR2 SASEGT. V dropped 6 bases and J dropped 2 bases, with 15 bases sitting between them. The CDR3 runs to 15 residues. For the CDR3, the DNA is TGTGCCAGCAGCGCTGAAACGGGGCTCACAGATACGCAGTATTTT. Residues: CASSAETGLTDTQYF.

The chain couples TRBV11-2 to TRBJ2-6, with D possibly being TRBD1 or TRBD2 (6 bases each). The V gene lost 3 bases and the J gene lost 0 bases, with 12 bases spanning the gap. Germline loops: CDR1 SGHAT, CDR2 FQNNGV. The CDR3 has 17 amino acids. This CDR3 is CASSLYGGPSGANVLTF. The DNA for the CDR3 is TGTGCCAGCAGCTTGTACGGGGGCCCCTCTGGGGCCAACGTCCTGACTTTC.

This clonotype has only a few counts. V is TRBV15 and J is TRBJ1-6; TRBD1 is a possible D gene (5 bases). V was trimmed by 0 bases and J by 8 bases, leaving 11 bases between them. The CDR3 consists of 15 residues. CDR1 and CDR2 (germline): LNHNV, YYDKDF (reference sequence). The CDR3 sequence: CATSRDGGLDSPLHF. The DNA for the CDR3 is TGTGCCACCAGCAGAGACGGGGGTTTAGATTCACCCCTCCACTTT.

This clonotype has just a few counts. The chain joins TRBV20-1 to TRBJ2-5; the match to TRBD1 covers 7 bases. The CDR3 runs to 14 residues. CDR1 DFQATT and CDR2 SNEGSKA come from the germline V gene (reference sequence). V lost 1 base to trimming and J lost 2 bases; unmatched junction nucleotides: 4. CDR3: CSARAGTVQETQYF. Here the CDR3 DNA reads TGCAGTGCTAGAGCCGGGACAGTACAAGAGACCCAGTACTTC.

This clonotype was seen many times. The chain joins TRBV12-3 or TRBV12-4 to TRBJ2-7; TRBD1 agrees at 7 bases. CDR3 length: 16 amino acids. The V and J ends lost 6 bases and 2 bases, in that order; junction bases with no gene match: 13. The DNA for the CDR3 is TGTGCCAGCAGCGCAACAGGGACAGTAAAGCCCTACGAGCAGTACTTC. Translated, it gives CASSATGTVKPYEQYF.

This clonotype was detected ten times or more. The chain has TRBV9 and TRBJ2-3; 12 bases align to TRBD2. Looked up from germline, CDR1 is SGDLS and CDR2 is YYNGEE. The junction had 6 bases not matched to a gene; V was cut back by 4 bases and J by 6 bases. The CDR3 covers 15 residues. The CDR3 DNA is TGTGCCAGCAGCCCTCGACTAGCGGGAGTGGATACGCAGTATTTT. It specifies CASSPRLAGVDTQYF.

As DNA, the CDR3 is TGTGCCAGCAGTTACTCGGACAGGGGGAAAGAGCAGTACTTC. Amino acids: CASSYSDRGKEQYF. This chain joins TRBV6-5 and TRBJ2-7, with TRBD1 matching over 10 bases. There are 14 residues in the CDR3. The trim removed 0 bases at V and 7 bases at J, leaving 3 bases unmatched. Germline V gene data show CDR1 as MNHEY and CDR2 as SVGAGI.

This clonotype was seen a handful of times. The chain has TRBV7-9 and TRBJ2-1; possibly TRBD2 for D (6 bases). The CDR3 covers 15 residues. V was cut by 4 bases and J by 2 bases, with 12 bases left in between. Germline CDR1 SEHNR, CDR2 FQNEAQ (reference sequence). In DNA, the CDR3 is TGTGCCAGCAGCTCGGCACTAGCAACCTACAATGAGCAGTTCTTC. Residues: CASSSALATYNEQFF.

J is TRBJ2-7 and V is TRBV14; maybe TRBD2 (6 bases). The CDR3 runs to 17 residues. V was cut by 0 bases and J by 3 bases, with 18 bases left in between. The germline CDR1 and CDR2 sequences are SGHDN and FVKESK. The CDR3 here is CASSQETGEGPFYEQYF. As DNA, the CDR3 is TGTGCCAGCAGCCAAGAAACGGGAGAGGGACCGTTCTACGAGCAGTACTTC.

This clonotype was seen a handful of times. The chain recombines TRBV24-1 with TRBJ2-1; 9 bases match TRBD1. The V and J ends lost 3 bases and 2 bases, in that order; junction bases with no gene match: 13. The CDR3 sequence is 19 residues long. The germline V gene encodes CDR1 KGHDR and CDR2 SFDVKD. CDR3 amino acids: CATSDETGTGIMPYNEQFF. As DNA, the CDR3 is TGTGCCACCAGTGATGAGACGGGGACAGGGATAATGCCCTACAATGAGCAGTTCTTC.

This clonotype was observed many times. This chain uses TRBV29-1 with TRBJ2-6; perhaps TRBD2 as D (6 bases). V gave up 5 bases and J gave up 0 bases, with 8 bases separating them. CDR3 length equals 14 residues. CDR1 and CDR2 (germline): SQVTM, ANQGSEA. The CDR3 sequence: CSVRESSGANVLTF. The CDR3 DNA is TGCAGCGTTCGGGAGAGCTCTGGGGCCAACGTCCTGACTTTC.

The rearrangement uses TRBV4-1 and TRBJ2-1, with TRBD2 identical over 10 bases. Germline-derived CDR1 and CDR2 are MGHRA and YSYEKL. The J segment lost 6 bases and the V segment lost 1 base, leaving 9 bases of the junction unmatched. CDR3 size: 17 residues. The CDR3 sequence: CASSQVSAGGPGNEQFF. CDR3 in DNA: TGCGCCAGCAGCCAAGTTTCAGCGGGGGGGCCAGGCAATGAGCAGTTCTTC.

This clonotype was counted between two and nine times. The CDR3 loop reads CASSLTGFNEKLFF. DNA for the CDR3: TGTGCCAGCAGCTTAACAGGGTTTAATGAAAAACTGTTTTTT. J is TRBJ1-4 and V is TRBV11-2; D perhaps matches TRBD1 (6 bases). The V gene lost 2 bases and the J gene lost 4 bases, with 8 bases spanning the gap. The CDR3 runs to 14 residues. CDR1 and CDR2 from the germline V gene are SGHAT and FQNNGV.

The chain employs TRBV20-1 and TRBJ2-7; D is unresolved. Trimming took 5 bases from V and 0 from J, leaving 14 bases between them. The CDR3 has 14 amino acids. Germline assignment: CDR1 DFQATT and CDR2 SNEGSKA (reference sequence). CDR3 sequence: CSAVDYPSSYEQYF. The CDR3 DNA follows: TGCAGTGCTGTGGATTACCCTAGCTCCTACGAGCAGTACTTC.

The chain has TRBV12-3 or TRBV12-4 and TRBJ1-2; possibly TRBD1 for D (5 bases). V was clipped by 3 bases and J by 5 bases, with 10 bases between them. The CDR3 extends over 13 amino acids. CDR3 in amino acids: CASSFDSLYGYTF. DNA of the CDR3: TGTGCCAGCAGTTTCGACAGCCTTTATGGCTACACCTTC.

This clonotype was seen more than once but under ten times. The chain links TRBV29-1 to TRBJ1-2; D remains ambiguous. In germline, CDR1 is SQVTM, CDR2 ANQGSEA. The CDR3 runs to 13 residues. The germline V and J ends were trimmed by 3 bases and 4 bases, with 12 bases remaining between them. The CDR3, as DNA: TGCAGCGTTGACACCACACCCCTCTATGGCTACACCTTC. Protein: CSVDTTPLYGYTF.

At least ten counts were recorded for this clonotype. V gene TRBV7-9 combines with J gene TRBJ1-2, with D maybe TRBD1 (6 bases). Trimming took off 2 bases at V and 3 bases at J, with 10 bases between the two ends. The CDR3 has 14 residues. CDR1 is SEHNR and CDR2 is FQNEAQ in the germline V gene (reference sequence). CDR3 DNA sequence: TGTGCCAGCAGCTTACCGGGGGCGTACTATGGCTACACCTTC. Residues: CASSLPGAYYGYTF.

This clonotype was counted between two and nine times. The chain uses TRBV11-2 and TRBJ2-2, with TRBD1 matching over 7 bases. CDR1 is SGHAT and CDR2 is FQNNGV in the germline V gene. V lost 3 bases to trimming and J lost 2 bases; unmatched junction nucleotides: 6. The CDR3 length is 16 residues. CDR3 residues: CASSFRDRDNTGELFF. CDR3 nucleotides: TGTGCCAGCAGCTTTCGTGACAGGGATAACACCGGGGAGCTGTTTTTT.

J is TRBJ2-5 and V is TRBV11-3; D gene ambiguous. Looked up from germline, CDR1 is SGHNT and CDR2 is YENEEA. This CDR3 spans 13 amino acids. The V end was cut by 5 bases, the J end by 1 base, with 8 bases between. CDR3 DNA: TGTGCCAGCAGCCCTCACGCCCAAGAGACCCAGTACTTC. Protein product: CASSPHAQETQYF.

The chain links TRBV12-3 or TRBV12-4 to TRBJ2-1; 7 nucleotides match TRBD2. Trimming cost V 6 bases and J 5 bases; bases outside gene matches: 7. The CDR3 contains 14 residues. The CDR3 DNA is TGTGCCAGCAGCCTGGCGCTAGCGGACAATGAGCAGTTCTTC. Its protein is CASSLALADNEQFF.

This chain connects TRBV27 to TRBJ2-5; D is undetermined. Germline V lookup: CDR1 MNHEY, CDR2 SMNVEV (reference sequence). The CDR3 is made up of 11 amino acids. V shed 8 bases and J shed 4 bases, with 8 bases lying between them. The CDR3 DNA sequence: TGTGCCAGCCAAAAAGGAGAGACCCAGTACTTC. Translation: CASQKGETQYF.

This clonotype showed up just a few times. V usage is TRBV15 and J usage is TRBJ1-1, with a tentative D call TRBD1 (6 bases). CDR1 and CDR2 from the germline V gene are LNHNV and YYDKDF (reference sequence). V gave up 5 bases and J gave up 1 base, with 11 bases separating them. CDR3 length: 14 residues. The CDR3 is CATSLTGGNTEAFF. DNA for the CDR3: TGTGCCACCAGCTTGACAGGCGGGAACACTGAAGCTTTCTTT.

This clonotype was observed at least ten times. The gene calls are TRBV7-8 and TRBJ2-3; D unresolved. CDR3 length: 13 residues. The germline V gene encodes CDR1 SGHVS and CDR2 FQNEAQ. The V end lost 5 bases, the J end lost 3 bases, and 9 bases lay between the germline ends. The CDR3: CASSRIHTDTQYF. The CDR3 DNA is TGTGCCAGCAGCCGGATACATACAGATACGCAGTATTTT.